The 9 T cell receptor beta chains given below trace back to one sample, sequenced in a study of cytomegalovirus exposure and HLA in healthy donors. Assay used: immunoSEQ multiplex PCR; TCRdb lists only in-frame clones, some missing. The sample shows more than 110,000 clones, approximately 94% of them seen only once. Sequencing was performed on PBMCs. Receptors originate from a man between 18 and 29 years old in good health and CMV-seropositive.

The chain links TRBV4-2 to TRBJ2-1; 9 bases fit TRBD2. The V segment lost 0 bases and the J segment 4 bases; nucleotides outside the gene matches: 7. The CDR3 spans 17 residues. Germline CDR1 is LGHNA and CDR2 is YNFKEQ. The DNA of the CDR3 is TGTGCCAGCAGCCAAGATTGGGCCAGCGGGAGGTACAATGAGCAGTTCTTC. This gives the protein CASSQDWASGRYNEQFF.

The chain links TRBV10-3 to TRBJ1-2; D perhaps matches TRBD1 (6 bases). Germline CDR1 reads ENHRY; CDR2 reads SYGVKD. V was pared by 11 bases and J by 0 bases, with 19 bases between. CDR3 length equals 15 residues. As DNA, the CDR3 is TGTGCCTCATACCCGGACAGACCGGCTAACTATGGCTACACCTTC. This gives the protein CASYPDRPANYGYTF.

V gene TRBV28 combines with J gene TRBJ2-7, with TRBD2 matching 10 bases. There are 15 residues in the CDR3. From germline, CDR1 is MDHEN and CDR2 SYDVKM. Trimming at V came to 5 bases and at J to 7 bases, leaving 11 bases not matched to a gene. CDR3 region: CASSEYSGRSGEQYF. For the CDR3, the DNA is TGTGCCAGCAGTGAGTATAGCGGGAGGTCGGGAGAGCAGTACTTC.

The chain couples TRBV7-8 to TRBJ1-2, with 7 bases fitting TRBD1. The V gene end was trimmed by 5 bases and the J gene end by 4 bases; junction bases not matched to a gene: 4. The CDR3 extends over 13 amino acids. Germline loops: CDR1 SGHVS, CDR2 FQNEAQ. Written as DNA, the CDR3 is TGTGCCAGCAGCGAGGGACAGATCTATGGCTACACCTTC. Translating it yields CASSEGQIYGYTF.

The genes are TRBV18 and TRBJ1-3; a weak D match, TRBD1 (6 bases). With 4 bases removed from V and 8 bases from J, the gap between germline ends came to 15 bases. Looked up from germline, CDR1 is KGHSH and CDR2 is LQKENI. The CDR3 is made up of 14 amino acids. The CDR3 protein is CASSRDNREHTIYF. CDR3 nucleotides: TGTGCCAGCTCACGGGACAACAGGGAACACACCATATATTTT. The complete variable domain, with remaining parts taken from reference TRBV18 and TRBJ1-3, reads NAGVMQNPRHLVRRRGQEARLRCSPMKGHSHVYWYRQLPEEGLKFMVYLQKENIIDESGMPKERFSAEFPKEGPSILRIQQVVRGDSAAYFCASSRDNREHTIYFGEGSWLTVV.

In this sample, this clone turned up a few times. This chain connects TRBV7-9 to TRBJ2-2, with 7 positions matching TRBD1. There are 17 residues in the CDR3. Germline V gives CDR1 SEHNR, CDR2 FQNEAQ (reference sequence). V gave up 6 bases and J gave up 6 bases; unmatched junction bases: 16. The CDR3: CASRDDRNRGYAGELFF. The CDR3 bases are TGTGCCAGCAGAGACGATCGGAACAGGGGATATGCCGGGGAGCTGTTTTTT.

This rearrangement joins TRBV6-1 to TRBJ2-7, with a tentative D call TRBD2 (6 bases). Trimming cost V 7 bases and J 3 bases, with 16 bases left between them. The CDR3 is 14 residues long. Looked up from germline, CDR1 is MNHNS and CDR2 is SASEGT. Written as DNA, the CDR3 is TGTGCCAGCATTCCGAACTACGGGAGCTACGAGCAGTACTTC. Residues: CASIPNYGSYEQYF.

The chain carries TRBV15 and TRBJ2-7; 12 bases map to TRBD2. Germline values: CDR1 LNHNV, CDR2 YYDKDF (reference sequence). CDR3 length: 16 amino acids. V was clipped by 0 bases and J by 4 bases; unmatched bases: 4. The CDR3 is CATSRERLAGAYEQYF. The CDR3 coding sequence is TGTGCCACCAGCAGAGAGAGACTAGCGGGAGCTTACGAGCAGTACTTC.

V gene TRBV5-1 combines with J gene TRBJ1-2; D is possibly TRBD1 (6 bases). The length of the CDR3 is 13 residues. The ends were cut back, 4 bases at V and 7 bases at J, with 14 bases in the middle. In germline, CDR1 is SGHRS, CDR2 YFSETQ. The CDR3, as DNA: TGCGCCAGCAGCATACAGGGTGTCTCTGGCTACACCTTC. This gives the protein CASSIQGVSGYTF.